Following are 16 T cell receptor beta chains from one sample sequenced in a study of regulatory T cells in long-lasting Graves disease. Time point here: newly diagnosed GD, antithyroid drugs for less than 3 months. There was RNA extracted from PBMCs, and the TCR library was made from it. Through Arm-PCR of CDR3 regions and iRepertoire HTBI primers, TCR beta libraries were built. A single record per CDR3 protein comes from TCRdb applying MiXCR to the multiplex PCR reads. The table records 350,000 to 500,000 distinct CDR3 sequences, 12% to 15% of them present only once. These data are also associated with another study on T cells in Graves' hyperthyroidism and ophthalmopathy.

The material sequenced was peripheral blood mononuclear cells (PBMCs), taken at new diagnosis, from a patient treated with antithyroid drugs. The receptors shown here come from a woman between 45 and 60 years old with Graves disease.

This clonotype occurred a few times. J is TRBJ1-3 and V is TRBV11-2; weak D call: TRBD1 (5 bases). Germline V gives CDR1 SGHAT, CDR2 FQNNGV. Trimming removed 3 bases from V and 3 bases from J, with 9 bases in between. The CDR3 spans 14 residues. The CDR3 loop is CASSFLGVGNTIYF. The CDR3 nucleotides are TGTGCCAGCAGCTTTTTGGGGGTTGGAAACACCATATATTTT.

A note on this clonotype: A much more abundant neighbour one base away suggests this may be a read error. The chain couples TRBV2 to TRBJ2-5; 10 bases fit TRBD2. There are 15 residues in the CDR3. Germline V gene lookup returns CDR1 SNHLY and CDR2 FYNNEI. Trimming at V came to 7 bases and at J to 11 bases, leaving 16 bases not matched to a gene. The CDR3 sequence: CASTHPSGGRNEQYF. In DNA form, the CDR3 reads TGTGCCAGCACCCACCCTAGCGGGGGACGCAATGAGCAGTACTTC.

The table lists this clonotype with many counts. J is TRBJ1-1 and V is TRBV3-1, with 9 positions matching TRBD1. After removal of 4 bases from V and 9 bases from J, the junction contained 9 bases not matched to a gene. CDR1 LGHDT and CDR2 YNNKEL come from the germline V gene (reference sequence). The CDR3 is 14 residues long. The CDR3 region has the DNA TGTGCCAGCAGCCTCAGAATGGGACAGGGACAAGCTTTCTTT. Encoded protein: CASSLRMGQGQAFF.

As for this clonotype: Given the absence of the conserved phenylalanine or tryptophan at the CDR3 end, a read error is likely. This CDR3 is CASSAGTGAYEQYL. The CDR3 DNA follows: TGCGCCAGCAGCGCCGGGACAGGGGCCTACGAGCAGTACCTC. The chain combines TRBV5-1 with TRBJ2-7; 10 bases align to TRBD1. Germline CDR1 SGHRS, CDR2 YFSETQ. The CDR3 contains 14 residues. The ends lost 4 bases at V and 2 bases at J; junction bases unmatched: 3.

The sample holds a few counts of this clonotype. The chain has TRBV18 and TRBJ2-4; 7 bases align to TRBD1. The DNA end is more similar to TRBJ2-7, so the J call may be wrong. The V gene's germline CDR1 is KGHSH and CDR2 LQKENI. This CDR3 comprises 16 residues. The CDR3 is CASSPPDRDPIHEQYF. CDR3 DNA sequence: TGTGCCAGCTCACCACCAGACAGGGATCCTATCCACGAGCAGTACTTC.

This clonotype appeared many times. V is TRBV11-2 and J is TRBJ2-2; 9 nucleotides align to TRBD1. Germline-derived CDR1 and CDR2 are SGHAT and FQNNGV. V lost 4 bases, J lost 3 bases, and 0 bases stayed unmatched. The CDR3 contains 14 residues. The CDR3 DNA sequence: TGTGCCAGCAGCTGGGACAGGGACACCGGGGAGCTGTTTTTT. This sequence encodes CASSWDRDTGELFF.

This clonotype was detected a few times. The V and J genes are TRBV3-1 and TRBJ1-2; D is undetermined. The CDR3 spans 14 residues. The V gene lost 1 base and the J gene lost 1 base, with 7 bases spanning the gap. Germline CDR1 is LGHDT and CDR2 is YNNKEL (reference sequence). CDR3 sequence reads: CASSQGQVNYGYTF. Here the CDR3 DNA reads TGTGCCAGCAGCCAAGGGCAGGTTAACTATGGCTACACCTTC.

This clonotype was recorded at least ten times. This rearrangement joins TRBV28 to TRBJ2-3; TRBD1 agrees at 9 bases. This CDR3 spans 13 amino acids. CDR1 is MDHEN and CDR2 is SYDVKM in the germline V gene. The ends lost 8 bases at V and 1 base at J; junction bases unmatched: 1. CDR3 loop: CASWDRGTDTQYF. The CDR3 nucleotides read TGTGCCAGCTGGGACAGGGGCACAGATACGCAGTATTTT.

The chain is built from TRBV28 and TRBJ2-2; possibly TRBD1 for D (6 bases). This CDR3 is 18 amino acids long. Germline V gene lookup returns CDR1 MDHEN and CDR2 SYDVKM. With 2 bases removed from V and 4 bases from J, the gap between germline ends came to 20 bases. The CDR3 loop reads CASSLSPGHRGVTGELFF. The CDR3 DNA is TGTGCCAGCAGTTTAAGCCCGGGACACCGAGGGGTCACCGGGGAGCTGTTTTTT. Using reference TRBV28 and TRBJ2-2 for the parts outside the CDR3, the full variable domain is DVKVTQSSRYLVKRTGEKVFLECVQDMDHENMFWYRQDPGLGLRLIYFSYDVKMKEKGDIPEGYSVSREKKERFSLILESASTNQTSMYLCASSLSPGHRGVTGELFFGEGSRLTVL.

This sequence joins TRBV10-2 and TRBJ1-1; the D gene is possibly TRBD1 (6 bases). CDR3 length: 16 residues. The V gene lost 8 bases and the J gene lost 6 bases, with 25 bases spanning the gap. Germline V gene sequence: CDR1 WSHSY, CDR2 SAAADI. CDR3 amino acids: CASVGGGAQPYPEAFF. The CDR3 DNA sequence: TGCGCCAGCGTGGGGGGGGGGGCTCAACCCTACCCTGAAGCTTTCTTT.

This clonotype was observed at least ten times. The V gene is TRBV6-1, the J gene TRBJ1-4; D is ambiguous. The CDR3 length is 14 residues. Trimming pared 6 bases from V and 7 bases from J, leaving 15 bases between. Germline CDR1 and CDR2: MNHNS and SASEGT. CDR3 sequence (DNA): TGTGCCAGCAGATATCGCCAGCTGGCTGAAAAACTGTTTTTT. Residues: CASRYRQLAEKLFF.

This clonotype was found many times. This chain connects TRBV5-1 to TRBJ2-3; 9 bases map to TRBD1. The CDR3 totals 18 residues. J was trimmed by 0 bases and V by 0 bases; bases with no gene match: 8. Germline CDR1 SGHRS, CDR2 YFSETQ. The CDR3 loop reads CASSLVFGTGQSTDTQYF. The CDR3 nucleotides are TGCGCCAGCAGCTTGGTGTTCGGGACAGGGCAAAGCACAGATACGCAGTATTTT. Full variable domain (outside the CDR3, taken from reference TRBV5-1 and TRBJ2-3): KAGVTQTPRYLIKTRGQQVTLSCSPISGHRSVSWYQQTPGQGLQFLFEYFSETQRNKGNFPGRFSGRQFSNSRSEMNVSTLELGDSALYLCASSLVFGTGQSTDTQYFGPGTRLTVL.

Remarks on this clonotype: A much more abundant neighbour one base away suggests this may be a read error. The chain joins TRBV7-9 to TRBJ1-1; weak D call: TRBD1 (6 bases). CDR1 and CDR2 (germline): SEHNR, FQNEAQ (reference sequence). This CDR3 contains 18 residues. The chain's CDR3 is CASSLGATLNSANSEAFF. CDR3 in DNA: TGTGCCAGCAGCTTGGGGGCGACCCTCAACTCTGCGAACTCTGAAGCTTTCTTT.

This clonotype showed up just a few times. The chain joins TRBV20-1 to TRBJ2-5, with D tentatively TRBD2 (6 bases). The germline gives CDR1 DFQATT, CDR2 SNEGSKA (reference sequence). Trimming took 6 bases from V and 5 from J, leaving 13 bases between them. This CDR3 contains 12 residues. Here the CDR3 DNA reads TGCAGTGCCCCTTGGGGGGATGAGACCCAGTACTTC. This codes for CSAPWGDETQYF.

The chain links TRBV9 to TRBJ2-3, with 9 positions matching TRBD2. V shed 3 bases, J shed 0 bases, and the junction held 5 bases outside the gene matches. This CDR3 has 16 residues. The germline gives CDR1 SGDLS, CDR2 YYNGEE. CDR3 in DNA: TGTGCCAGCAGCGCCGTAGCGGGGGTAAGCACAGATACGCAGTATTTT. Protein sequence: CASSAVAGVSTDTQYF.

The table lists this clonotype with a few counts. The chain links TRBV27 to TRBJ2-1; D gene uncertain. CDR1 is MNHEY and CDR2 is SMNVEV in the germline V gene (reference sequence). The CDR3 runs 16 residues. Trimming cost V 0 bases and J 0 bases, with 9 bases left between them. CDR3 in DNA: TGTGCCAGCAGTTTATCTGGTTCCTCCTCCTACAATGAGCAGTTCTTC. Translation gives CASSLSGSSSYNEQFF.